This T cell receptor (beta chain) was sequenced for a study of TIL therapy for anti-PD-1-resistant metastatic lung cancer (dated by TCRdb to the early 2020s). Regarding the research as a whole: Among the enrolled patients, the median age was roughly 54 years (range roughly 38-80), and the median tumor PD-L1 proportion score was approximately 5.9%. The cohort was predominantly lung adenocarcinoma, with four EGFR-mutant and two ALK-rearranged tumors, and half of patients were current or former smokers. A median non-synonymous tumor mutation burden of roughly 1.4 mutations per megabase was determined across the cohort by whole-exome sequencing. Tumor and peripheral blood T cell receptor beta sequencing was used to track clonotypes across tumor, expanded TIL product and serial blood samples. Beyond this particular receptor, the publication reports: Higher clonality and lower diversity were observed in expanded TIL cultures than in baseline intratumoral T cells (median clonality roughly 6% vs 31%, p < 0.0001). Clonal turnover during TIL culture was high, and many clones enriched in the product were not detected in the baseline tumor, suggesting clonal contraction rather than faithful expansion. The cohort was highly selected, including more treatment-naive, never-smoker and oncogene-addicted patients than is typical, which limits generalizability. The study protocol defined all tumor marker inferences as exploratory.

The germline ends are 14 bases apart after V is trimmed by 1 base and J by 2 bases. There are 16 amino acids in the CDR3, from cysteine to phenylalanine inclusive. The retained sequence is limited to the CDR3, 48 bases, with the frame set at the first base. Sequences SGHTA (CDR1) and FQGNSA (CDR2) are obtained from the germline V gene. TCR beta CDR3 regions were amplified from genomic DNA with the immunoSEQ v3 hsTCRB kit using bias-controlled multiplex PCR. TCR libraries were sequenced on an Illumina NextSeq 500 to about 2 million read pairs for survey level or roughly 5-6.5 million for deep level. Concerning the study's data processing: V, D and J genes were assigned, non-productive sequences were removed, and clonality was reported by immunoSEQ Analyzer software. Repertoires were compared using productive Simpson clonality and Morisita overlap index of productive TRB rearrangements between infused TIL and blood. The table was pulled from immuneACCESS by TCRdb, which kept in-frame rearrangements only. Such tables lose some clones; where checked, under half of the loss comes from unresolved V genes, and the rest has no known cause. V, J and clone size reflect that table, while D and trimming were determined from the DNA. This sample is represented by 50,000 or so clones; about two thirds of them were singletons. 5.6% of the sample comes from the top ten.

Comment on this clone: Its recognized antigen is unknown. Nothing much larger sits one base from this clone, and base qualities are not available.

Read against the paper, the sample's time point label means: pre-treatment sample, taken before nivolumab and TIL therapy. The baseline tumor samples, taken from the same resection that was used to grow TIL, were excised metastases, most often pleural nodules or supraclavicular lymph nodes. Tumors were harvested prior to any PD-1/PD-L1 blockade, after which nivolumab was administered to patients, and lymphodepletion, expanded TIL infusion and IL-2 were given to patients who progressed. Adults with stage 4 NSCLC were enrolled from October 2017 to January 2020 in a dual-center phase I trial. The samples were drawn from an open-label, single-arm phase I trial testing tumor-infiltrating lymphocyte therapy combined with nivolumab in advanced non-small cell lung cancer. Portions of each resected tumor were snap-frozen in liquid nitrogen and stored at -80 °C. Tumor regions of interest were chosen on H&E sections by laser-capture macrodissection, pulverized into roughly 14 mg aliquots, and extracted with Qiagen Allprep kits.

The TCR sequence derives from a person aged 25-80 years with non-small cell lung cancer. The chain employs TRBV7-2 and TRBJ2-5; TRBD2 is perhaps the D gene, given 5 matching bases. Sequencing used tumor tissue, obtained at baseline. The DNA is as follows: TGTGCCAGCAGCTTAGTGTGGGCTCGGGGACAAGAGACCCAGTACTTC. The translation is CASSLVWARGQETQYF.